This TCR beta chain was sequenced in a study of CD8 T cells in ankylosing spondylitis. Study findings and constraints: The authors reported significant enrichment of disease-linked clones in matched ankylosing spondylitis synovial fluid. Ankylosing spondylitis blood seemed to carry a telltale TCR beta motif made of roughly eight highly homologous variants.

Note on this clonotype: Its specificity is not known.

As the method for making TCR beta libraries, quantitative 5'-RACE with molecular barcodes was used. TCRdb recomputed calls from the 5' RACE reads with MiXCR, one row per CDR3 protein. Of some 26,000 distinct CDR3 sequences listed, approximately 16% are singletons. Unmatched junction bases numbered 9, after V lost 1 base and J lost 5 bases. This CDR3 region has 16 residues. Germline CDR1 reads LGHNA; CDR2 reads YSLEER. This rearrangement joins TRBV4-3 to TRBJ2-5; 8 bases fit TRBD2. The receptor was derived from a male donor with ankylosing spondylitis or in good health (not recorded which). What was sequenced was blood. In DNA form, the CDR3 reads TGCGCCAGCAGCCAAGTTCAGGTAGCGGGGCCTGAGACCCAGTACTTC. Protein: CASSQVQVAGPETQYF.